These 20 T cell receptor beta chains were sequenced from one sample in a study of blood T cells in healthy people across ages. The second PCR ran about 7 to 12 cycles with a sample-barcoded 5' primer and J-beta primers. TCRdb re-analysed the 5' RACE reads in MiXCR, keeping a single row per CDR3 protein. The sample yields about 780,000 distinct CDR3 sequences, about a quarter seen once. The same data also went into a second study, on T cells of mothers and their children.

The sample was blood. The receptors derive from a boy aged 5-17 years in good health.

In its sample, this clonotype was seen a few times. CDR3 DNA sequence: TGTGCCACCAGTGATCAAGACAGGACAGATACGCAGTATTTT. Translating gives CATSDQDRTDTQYF. The chain carries TRBV24-1 and TRBJ2-3, with D possibly matching TRBD1 (6 bases). Trimming left V 3 bases short and J 3 bases short, with 9 bases between. Germline V gene lookup returns CDR1 KGHDR and CDR2 SFDVKD. The CDR3 runs 14 residues.

This clonotype has a single count. The chain couples TRBV7-9 to TRBJ1-4; a possible D gene is TRBD1 (5 bases). Looked up from germline, CDR1 is SEHNR and CDR2 is FQNEAQ (reference sequence). CDR3 length: 17 residues. V lost 1 base and J lost 2, with 14 bases in between. The CDR3, as DNA: TGTGCCAGCAGCTTAGGACCTGGGGCGCTGACTAATGAAAAACTGTTTTTT. This gives the protein CASSLGPGALTNEKLFF.

This clonotype has only a few counts. CDR3 residues: CASSPYAGETQYF. CDR3 sequence (DNA): TGTGCCAGCAGCCCGTATGCAGGGGAGACCCAGTACTTC. The V and J genes are TRBV7-3 and TRBJ2-5; perhaps TRBD1 as D (5 bases). The germline V and J ends were trimmed by 5 bases and 5 bases, with 12 bases remaining between them. CDR3 length: 13 residues. CDR1 and CDR2 from the germline V gene are SGHTA and FQGTGA.

The chain employs TRBV19 and TRBJ2-3; 9 positions match TRBD2. The V gene's germline CDR1 is LNHDA and CDR2 SQIVND (reference sequence). The J segment lost 0 bases and the V segment lost 4 bases, leaving 2 bases of the junction unmatched. The CDR3 contains 15 residues. CDR3: CASSTLAGSTDTQYF. CDR3 in DNA: TGTGCCAGTAGTACCCTAGCGGGGAGCACAGATACGCAGTATTTT.

The sample holds many counts of this clonotype. The chain has TRBV29-1 and TRBJ1-4; D gene uncertain. CDR1 is SQVTM, CDR2 ANQGSEA, per germline. The CDR3 loop spans 14 amino acids. CDR3 bases: TGCACCGTCCTCTCCAGGAGGGAAGAGGAAAAACTGTTTTTT. Translating it yields CTVLSRREEEKLFF.

The chain couples TRBV28 to TRBJ2-1; TRBD2 aligns across 9 bases. This CDR3 spans 16 amino acids. CDR1 is MDHEN, CDR2 SYDVKM, per germline. V was pared by 1 base and J by 3 bases, with 4 bases of the junction left unmatched. CDR3 sequence: CASSLLWRGGYNEQFF. CDR3 nucleotide sequence: TGTGCCAGCAGTTTATTGTGGCGGGGGGGCTACAATGAGCAGTTCTTC. The full variable domain, completed using reference TRBV28 and TRBJ2-1, is DVKVTQSSRYLVKRTGEKVFLECVQDMDHENMFWYRQDPGLGLRLIYFSYDVKMKEKGDIPEGYSVSREKKERFSLILESASTNQTSMYLCASSLLWRGGYNEQFFGPGTRLTVL.

This clonotype was observed a single time. One end of the junction fails to match germline, which may point to a read error. The gene calls are TRBV7-3 and TRBJ2-1; either TRBD1 or TRBD2 may fit D (5 bases each). Germline values: CDR1 SGHTA, CDR2 FQGTGA. There are 15 residues in the CDR3. The CDR3 nucleotides are TGTGCCAACAGCTCCCGGGACCTTACTTACAATGAGCAGTTCTTC. Translation gives CANSSRDLTYNEQFF.

This clonotype was seen a handful of times. The chain combines TRBV28 with TRBJ2-5; D is perhaps TRBD2 (7 bases). Looked up from germline, CDR1 is MDHEN and CDR2 is SYDVKM. This CDR3 contains 19 residues. V lost 4 bases and J 2 bases, leaving 26 bases between the germline ends. As DNA, the CDR3 is TGTGCCAGCAGTTCCCTTCTAGGGGGGGGCTCGGGAATGCAAGAGACCCAGTACTTC. Protein sequence: CASSSLLGGGSGMQETQYF.

This clonotype has just a few counts. This sequence joins TRBV9 and TRBJ2-1; 8 nucleotides agree with TRBD2. J gave up 2 bases and V 0 bases, and 4 bases lay outside the gene matches. The germline gives CDR1 SGDLS, CDR2 YYNGEE. The CDR3 is 16 residues long. For the CDR3, the DNA is TGTGCCAGCAGCGTAGGCGGGGGGACCACCTACAATGAGCAGTTCTTC. Translated, it gives CASSVGGGTTYNEQFF.

This chain connects TRBV6-1 to TRBJ2-7; 9 bases are shared with TRBD1. J lost 7 bases, V lost 3 bases, and 7 bases had no gene match. Germline lookup yields CDR1 MNHNS and CDR2 SASEGT. This CDR3 contains 14 residues. This chain's CDR3 is CASSDWTGAGEQYF. CDR3 coding DNA: TGTGCCAGCAGTGACTGGACAGGGGCGGGGGAGCAGTACTTC.

Regarding this clonotype: An end of the junction differs from the germline gene, which may be a read error. V and J are TRBV28 and TRBJ2-5, with D perhaps TRBD2 (6 bases). The CDR3 has 14 amino acids. Germline-derived CDR1 and CDR2 are MDHEN and SYDVKM. This CDR3 is CASSLTGVRETQYF. The DNA of the CDR3 is TGTGCCAGCAGTTTGACGGGAGTTCGAGAGACTCAGTACTTC. The variable domain in full, completed from reference TRBV28 and TRBJ2-5, reads DVKVTQSSRYLVKRTGEKVFLECVQDMDHENMFWYRQDPGLGLRLIYFSYDVKMKEKGDIPEGYSVSREKKERFSLILESASTNQTSMYLCASSLTGVRETQYFGPGTRLLVL.

This clonotype showed up just a few times. The rearrangement uses TRBV4-1 and TRBJ2-5; 11 nucleotides match TRBD1. The CDR3 length is 16 residues. With V trimmed by 4 bases and J by 4 bases, 8 bases remained unmatched. Germline assignment: CDR1 MGHRA and CDR2 YSYEKL. CDR3 sequence: CASSLTGTGGLETQYF. As DNA, the CDR3 is TGCGCCAGCAGCCTAACCGGGACAGGGGGGTTAGAGACCCAGTACTTC.

The CDR3 protein is CASSEVGENTEAFF. In nucleotides, the CDR3 is TGTGCCAGCAGTGAAGTGGGGGAGAACACTGAAGCTTTCTTT. V usage is TRBV6-1 and J usage is TRBJ1-1; possible D gene TRBD1, 5 bases. Per germline, CDR1 MNHNS and CDR2 SASEGT. V lost 1 base to trimming and J lost 1 base, with 7 bases between them. The CDR3 loop spans 14 amino acids.

This clonotype has ten or more counts. The CDR3 coding sequence is TGTGCCAGCAGTACAGCCTCTGGAAACACCATATATTTT. Its protein is CASSTASGNTIYF. The chain combines TRBV27 with TRBJ1-3; D call uncertain. V was pared by 5 bases and J by 0 bases, with 5 bases between. This CDR3 has 13 residues. Germline loops: CDR1 MNHEY, CDR2 SMNVEV (reference sequence).

The V and J genes are TRBV7-3 and TRBJ2-3, with D maybe TRBD2 (6 bases). This CDR3 spans 17 amino acids. Trimming shortened V by 1 base and J by 5 bases, and 19 bases separated the two germline ends. Germline V gene lookup returns CDR1 SGHTA and CDR2 FQGTGA. The DNA for the CDR3 is TGTGCCAGCAGCTTAAATGCCGGGGGAGCTGGGGGAGATACGCAGTATTTT. It specifies CASSLNAGGAGGDTQYF.

This clonotype was seen more than once but under ten times. The V gene is TRBV7-2, the J gene TRBJ2-5; 7 nucleotides match TRBD1. The J call may be wrong; the DNA end is better matched by TRBJ2-7. Germline V lookup: CDR1 SGHTA, CDR2 FQGNSA. This CDR3 is built from 15 residues. DNA of the CDR3: TGTGCCAGCAGCCGATACCGGGACAGAGCCTACGAGCAGTACTTC. This sequence encodes CASSRYRDRAYEQYF.

The chain joins TRBV9 to TRBJ2-3; D possibly uses TRBD1 or TRBD2 (5 bases each). Per germline, CDR1 SGDLS and CDR2 YYNGEE. Trimming removed 0 bases from V and 0 bases from J, with 14 bases in between. The CDR3 has 17 amino acids. DNA of the CDR3: TGTGCCAGCAGCGTAGCTCTGGGGGACCAGAGCACAGATACGCAGTATTTT. Protein: CASSVALGDQSTDTQYF.

The CDR3: CASSLGGPGSKNIQYF. In DNA, the CDR3 is TGTGCCAGCAGTTTAGGGGGTCCGGGCAGCAAAAACATTCAGTACTTC. The chain uses TRBV12-3 or TRBV12-4 and TRBJ2-4; no firm D call. Trimming cost V 1 base and J 3 bases, with 13 bases left between them. CDR3 length equals 16 residues.

This clonotype was seen only a few times. The V and J genes are TRBV14 and TRBJ2-3; D remains ambiguous. The CDR3 is made up of 13 amino acids. Trimming took 2 bases from V and 4 from J, leaving 7 bases between them. Germline loops: CDR1 SGHDN, CDR2 FVKESK. The DNA of the CDR3 is TGTGCCAGCAGCCAACGACGATCAGATACGCAGTATTTT. Translation gives CASSQRRSDTQYF.

This clonotype was picked up many times. The chain recombines TRBV12-3 or TRBV12-4 with TRBJ1-1; no firm D call. Trimming removed 5 bases from V and 4 bases from J, with 11 bases in between. There are 13 residues in the CDR3. The CDR3 sequence: CASSQGSSTEAFF. DNA for the CDR3: TGTGCCAGCAGTCAAGGATCGAGCACTGAAGCTTTCTTT.